This T cell receptor beta chain was identified during a study of human T cells and chemical hapten exposure. The table lists this clonotype with a few counts. Its antigen is undetermined. Germline V gene data show CDR1 as MNHEY and CDR2 as SVGEGT. The CDR3 is 18 amino acids. Trimming removed 6 bases from V and 1 base from J; junction bases left unmatched: 11. Described time point: patch test 2, 6 weeks after DPC sensitization. The treatment is: therapeutic diphenylcyclopropenone sensitization with weekly scalp DPC. Participating donors were patients with alopecia, aged 18 to 70 years, considered appropriate candidates for DPC. Whole-study results and caveats: The number of TCRs above 1 in 1000 frequency did not change after DPC sensitization. In the PT1 data, expanded TCR counts showed a positive correlation with patch test score.

TCRdb passed the RACE reads through MiXCR, listing each CDR3 protein once. Among 25,000 to 30,000 distinct CDR3 sequences listed, 8% to 9.5% were seen once. The chain uses TRBV6-2 or TRBV6-3 and TRBJ2-2; the match to TRBD2 covers 10 bases. The sample in question was whole blood, obtained in connection with sensitization to the hapten diphenylcyclopropenone (DPC). The sequence derives from a man aged 25-40 years with alopecia areata. Some clones in this sample may be carry-over from other donors' samples. The CDR3 sequence: CASSRYDLAGVNTGELFF. The CDR3 nucleotides read TGTGCCAGCAGCCGCTACGACCTAGCGGGAGTGAACACCGGGGAGCTGTTTTTT.